This TCR beta chain was sequenced during a study of blood T cell repertoires in COVID-19. Trimming shortened V by 7 bases and J by 0 bases, and 13 bases separated the two germline ends. Germline CDR1 MNHEY, CDR2 SMNVEV (reference sequence). CDR3 size: 14 residues. In the original analysis: Counts of nucleated cells, estimated from reference gene primer amplification, were obtained. The data were produced by immunoSEQ multiplex PCR, yet TCRdb's version contains in-frame clones alone and is incomplete. From that table come the V and J calls and clone size; the DNA was used to work out D and trimming. This table holds 25,000 to 35,000 clones, 65% to 90% found once.

The TCR comes from a man aged 55 to 70 with active COVID-19. Sequencing input: peripheral blood. The chain joins TRBV27 to TRBJ2-7; unclear D gene. The DNA for the CDR3 is TGTGCCAGCAACCCCCGAGGCAACTCCTACGAGCAGTACTTC. Its translation: CASNPRGNSYEQYF.